The 24 T cell receptor beta chains reported below all come from one sample, sequenced in a study of blood T cells in healthy people across ages. A J-beta primer mix and a sample-barcoded 5' primer were used in a second PCR of about 7 to 12 cycles. TCRdb ran MiXCR on the 5' RACE reads and lists one entry per CDR3 protein. The sample consists of 600,000 to 1,000,000 distinct CDR3 sequences, roughly 60% of them appearing once. The material sequenced was blood. The receptors were sampled from a man aged 25-40 years in good health.

The chain is built from TRBV2 and TRBJ1-6; maybe TRBD1 (6 bases). CDR3 length: 14 residues. The germline CDR1 and CDR2 sequences are SNHLY and FYNNEI. Trimming took 4 bases from V and 6 from J, leaving 10 bases between them. The CDR3 sequence: CASSVYRANSPLHF. The CDR3, as DNA: TGTGCCAGCAGTGTTTACAGGGCTAATTCACCCCTCCACTTT.

The V and J genes are TRBV20-1 and TRBJ2-3; TRBD2 aligns across 7 bases. The germline V gene has CDR1 DFQATT and CDR2 SNEGSKA (reference sequence). The CDR3 runs to 15 residues. The J segment lost 0 bases and the V segment lost 2 bases, leaving 5 bases of the junction unmatched. CDR3 residues: CSARTGTTSTDTQYF. The CDR3 DNA is TGCAGTGCTAGAACTGGGACTACTAGCACAGATACGCAGTATTTT.

The chain is built from TRBV28 and TRBJ1-2; D is undetermined. Trimming stripped 7 bases from V and 7 bases from J, with 13 bases between. Germline lookup yields CDR1 MDHEN and CDR2 SYDVKM. This CDR3 spans 12 amino acids. CDR3 protein: CASTDVLSGYTF. CDR3 in DNA: TGTGCCAGCACCGACGTCCTTAGTGGCTACACCTTC.

V is TRBV7-9 and J is TRBJ2-1, with TRBD2 matching 12 bases. Germline V lookup: CDR1 SEHNR, CDR2 FQNEAQ (reference sequence). J lost 7 bases, V lost 7 bases, and 8 bases had no gene match. This CDR3 is 15 amino acids long. The CDR3 DNA reads as TGTGCCAGCACCCTAGCGGGAGGGCCGAGGAATGAGCAGTTCTTC. Protein product: CASTLAGGPRNEQFF.

Only a few counts were recorded for this clonotype. The chain employs TRBV29-1 and TRBJ2-3, with D perhaps TRBD1 (6 bases). Looked up from germline, CDR1 is SQVTM and CDR2 is ANQGSEA. Trimming left V 6 bases short and J 4 bases short, with 14 bases between. The CDR3 spans 13 residues. CDR3 amino acids: CSVTGRGADTQYF. The CDR3 DNA reads TGCAGCGTCACAGGGAGAGGCGCAGATACGCAGTATTTT.

The chain is built from TRBV21-1 and TRBJ2-4; the DNA was not compared with TRBD2, the D call given in the table. TRBJ2-7 explains the end of the DNA better; the J call may be wrong. TRBV21-1 is a known pseudogene. The CDR3 has 15 residues. The CDR3 nucleotides read TGTGCCACCAAGAGTACGGGCCATAGCTCCTACGAGCAGTACTTC. This translates into CATKSTGHSSYEQYF.

The CDR3 coding sequence is TGTGCCAGCGGACAGAACAGGGTGCTGGGAGAGACCCAGTACTTC. Translated: CASGQNRVLGETQYF. The V gene is TRBV3-1, the J gene TRBJ2-5, with a weak D call TRBD1 (6 bases). V lost 8 bases to trimming and J lost 4 bases, with 20 bases between them. This CDR3 region has 15 residues. Germline-derived CDR1 and CDR2 are LGHDT and YNNKEL (reference sequence).

This clonotype was picked up a small number of times. The chain has TRBV30 and TRBJ2-7; D is ambiguous. Germline assignment: CDR1 GTSNPN and CDR2 SVGIG (reference sequence). The germline V and J ends were trimmed by 0 bases and 3 bases, with 3 bases remaining between them. The CDR3 loop spans 11 amino acids. CDR3 sequence reads: CAWSVVYEQYF. The CDR3 bases are TGTGCCTGGAGTGTTGTCTACGAGCAGTACTTC. The whole variable domain, filled in from reference TRBV30 and TRBJ2-7, reads SQTIHQWPATLVQPVGSPLSLECTVEGTSNPNLYWYRQAAGRGLQLLFYSVGIGQISSEVPQNLSASRPQDRQFILSSKKLLLSDSGFYLCAWSVVYEQYFGPGTRLTVT.

This rearrangement joins TRBV18 to TRBJ1-4; D not resolved. Germline CDR1 reads KGHSH; CDR2 reads LQKENI. The CDR3 consists of 13 residues. Trimming took off 6 bases at V and 7 bases at J, with 12 bases between the two ends. The CDR3 DNA reads TGTGCCAGCTCGTACAACCCGGGTGAAAAACTGTTTTTT. Translated, it gives CASSYNPGEKLFF.

The chain couples TRBV28 to TRBJ2-1; D is ambiguous. In germline, CDR1 is MDHEN, CDR2 SYDVKM. The V end lost 8 bases, the J end lost 6 bases, and 17 bases lay between the germline ends. This CDR3 is built from 14 residues. For the CDR3, the DNA is TGTGCCAGCGAGGTAAATGATGGCCCCAATGAGCAGTTCTTC. This codes for CASEVNDGPNEQFF.

This clonotype turned up a few times. The rearrangement joins TRBV29-1 to TRBJ2-5, with D possibly TRBD1 on 6 matching bases. There are 11 residues in the CDR3. Germline values: CDR1 SQVTM, CDR2 ANQGSEA. The V gene lost 7 bases and the J gene lost 1 base, with 7 bases spanning the gap. The CDR3 coding sequence is TGCAGCGACAGGGTCCAAGAGACCCAGTACTTC. Protein sequence: CSDRVQETQYF. The complete variable domain, with remaining parts taken from reference TRBV29-1 and TRBJ2-5, reads SAVISQKPSRDICQRGTSLTIQCQVDSQVTMMFWYRQQPGQSLTLIATANQGSEATYESGFVIDKFPISRPNLTFSTLTVSNMSPEDSSIYLCSDRVQETQYFGPGTRLLVL.

The chain combines TRBV5-6 with TRBJ2-7; TRBD2 agrees at 7 bases. The CDR3 is 17 residues long. The V and J ends lost 2 bases and 0 bases, in that order; junction bases with no gene match: 11. Germline V gene data show CDR1 as SGHDT and CDR2 as YYEEEE. CDR3 loop: CASSFRGVRWSSYEQYF. CDR3 coding DNA: TGTGCCAGCAGCTTTCGGGGGGTCAGGTGGAGCTCCTACGAGCAGTACTTC.

This chain links TRBV6-5 with TRBJ1-2, with D tentatively TRBD1 (5 bases). This CDR3 spans 12 amino acids. Germline assignment: CDR1 MNHEY and CDR2 SVGAGI. Trimming removed 5 bases at V and 7 bases at J, with 11 bases between. The CDR3 region is CASSDAGSGYTF. The CDR3 DNA follows: TGTGCCAGCAGTGACGCAGGGTCTGGCTACACCTTC.

This rearrangement joins TRBV29-1 to TRBJ2-5; tentatively, D is TRBD1 (6 bases). With the DNA end fitting TRBJ2-7 better, the J assignment may be wrong. The germline V gene encodes CDR1 SQVTM and CDR2 ANQGSEA. The CDR3 extends over 11 amino acids. CDR3 loop: CSGGQPYEQYF. The CDR3, as DNA: TGCAGCGGTGGACAGCCTTACGAGCAGTACTTC.

This chain links TRBV29-1 with TRBJ2-5; 10 bases match TRBD2. V dropped 2 bases and J dropped 11; count of bases not matched to a gene: 11. Germline CDR1 is SQVTM and CDR2 is ANQGSEA. There are 14 residues in the CDR3. The CDR3 here is CSVELAGGFDEQYF. The CDR3 DNA reads TGCAGCGTTGAATTAGCGGGAGGTTTCGATGAGCAGTACTTC.

This clonotype was seen a handful of times. The rearrangement uses TRBV5-6 and TRBJ2-4; D call uncertain. V was pared by 4 bases and J by 4 bases, with 6 bases between. Looked up from germline, CDR1 is SGHDT and CDR2 is YYEEEE. This CDR3 spans 12 amino acids. In DNA form, the CDR3 reads TGTGCCAGCAGCGACGGAAAAAACATTCAGTACTTC. This codes for CASSDGKNIQYF.

This clonotype was seen more than once but under ten times. This chain joins TRBV7-2 and TRBJ2-7; perhaps TRBD2 as D (5 bases). The germline V gene encodes CDR1 SGHTA and CDR2 FQGNSA. V lost 5 bases and J lost 4, with 15 bases in between. The CDR3 contains 14 residues. CDR3 DNA: TGTGCCAGCAGCACGACCCCCCGGGGATACGAGCAGTACTTC. Protein: CASSTTPRGYEQYF.

This chain uses TRBV28 with TRBJ2-7; 7 nucleotides line up with TRBD2. The trim removed 7 bases at V and 0 bases at J, leaving 6 bases unmatched. This CDR3 is 14 amino acids long. In germline, CDR1 is MDHEN, CDR2 SYDVKM. CDR3 nucleotides: TGTGCCAGCACACCACTAGCGATCTCCTACGAGCAGTACTTC. Its translation: CASTPLAISYEQYF. Combining the CDR3 with reference TRBV28 and TRBJ2-7 gives the whole variable domain DVKVTQSSRYLVKRTGEKVFLECVQDMDHENMFWYRQDPGLGLRLIYFSYDVKMKEKGDIPEGYSVSREKKERFSLILESASTNQTSMYLCASTPLAISYEQYFGPGTRLTVT.

The chain recombines TRBV5-1 with TRBJ2-1, with D possibly being TRBD1 or TRBD2 (6 bases each). The J call is in doubt because the DNA end fits TRBJ2-7 better. Germline-derived CDR1 and CDR2 are SGHRS and YFSETQ. The CDR3 covers 15 residues. CDR3 nucleotides: TGCGCCAGCAGGACTCTGAGAGGGGGGCTTGATGAGCAGTACTTC. Protein product: CASRTLRGGLDEQYF.

V usage is TRBV29-1 and J usage is TRBJ2-1; 8 positions agree with TRBD1. J gave up 6 bases and V 8 bases, and 9 bases lay outside the gene matches. Germline V lookup: CDR1 SQVTM, CDR2 ANQGSEA. The CDR3 contains 13 residues. CDR3 sequence (DNA): TGCAGCCTAGATGGACAGGGCGGCAATGAGCAGTTCTTC. This codes for CSLDGQGGNEQFF.

The gene calls are TRBV6-6 and TRBJ2-5; 15 bases align to TRBD2. Germline V CDR1 and CDR2: MNHNY, SVGAGI (reference sequence). This CDR3 has 16 amino acids. J was trimmed by 4 bases and V by 6 bases; bases with no gene match: 6. CDR3 loop: CASRDSGLAGGETQYF. In nucleotides, the CDR3 is TGTGCCAGCAGGGACTCGGGACTAGCGGGAGGAGAGACCCAGTACTTC.

V is TRBV6-2 or TRBV6-3 and J is TRBJ2-1; D unclear. V was cut by 5 bases and J by 0 bases, with 11 bases left in between. The CDR3 sequence is 15 residues long. The germline V gene has CDR1 MNHEY and CDR2 SVGEGT. The chain's CDR3 is CASSHGTTSYNEQFF. Written as DNA, the CDR3 is TGTGCCAGCAGTCACGGAACTACCTCCTACAATGAGCAGTTCTTC.

This clonotype occurred a few times. The V call is TRBV28, the J call TRBJ2-7; 8 nucleotides line up with TRBD1. The V gene end was trimmed by 6 bases and the J gene end by 5 bases; junction bases not matched to a gene: 12. This CDR3 comprises 15 residues. CDR1 and CDR2 (germline): MDHEN, SYDVKM. As DNA, the CDR3 is TGTGCCAGCAGCCTACTGGACAGGGTGGGTGACGAGCAGTACTTC. This sequence encodes CASSLLDRVGDEQYF.

The DNA of the CDR3 is TGTGCCAGCAGCCCCGGCGCGAGTGATTTCACAGATACGCAGTATTTT. Its translation: CASSPGASDFTDTQYF. V gene TRBV9 combines with J gene TRBJ2-3; D is unresolved. Looked up from germline, CDR1 is SGDLS and CDR2 is YYNGEE. The V gene lost 4 bases and the J gene lost 2 bases, with 17 bases spanning the gap. The CDR3 runs to 16 residues.